Here is one TCR beta chain with its context. In the original processing: Researchers report that nucleated cell counts were estimated from reference gene primer amplification. The repertoire was sequenced with immunoSEQ multiplex PCR; TCRdb's copy has only in-frame clones and lacks some. D and trimming were read from the DNA, whereas the V and J calls and clone size are those reported in that table. The repertoire includes roughly 500,000 clones, around nine tenths of them detected once, and approximately 2% sits in the top ten. The data originate from a study of blood T cell repertoires in COVID-19. The V gene's germline CDR1 is KGHSH and CDR2 LQKENI. This CDR3 has 14 amino acids. The J segment lost 8 bases and the V segment lost 3 bases, leaving 5 bases of the junction unmatched. Participant-reported clinical history was the basis for cohort assignment. Donors of Cohort 3 who recovered were those that had two negative PCRs, clearance, or symptom resolution.

The specimen sequenced was PBMCs or T cells enriched from blood (not recorded which). This sequence originates from a woman between 40 and 50 years old who had recovered from COVID-19. The rearrangement joins TRBV18 to TRBJ2-3; TRBD2 matches 10 bases. CDR3 loop: CASSPGLAKATQYF. Written as DNA, the CDR3 is TGTGCCAGCTCACCGGGACTAGCGAAGGCTACGCAGTATTTT.